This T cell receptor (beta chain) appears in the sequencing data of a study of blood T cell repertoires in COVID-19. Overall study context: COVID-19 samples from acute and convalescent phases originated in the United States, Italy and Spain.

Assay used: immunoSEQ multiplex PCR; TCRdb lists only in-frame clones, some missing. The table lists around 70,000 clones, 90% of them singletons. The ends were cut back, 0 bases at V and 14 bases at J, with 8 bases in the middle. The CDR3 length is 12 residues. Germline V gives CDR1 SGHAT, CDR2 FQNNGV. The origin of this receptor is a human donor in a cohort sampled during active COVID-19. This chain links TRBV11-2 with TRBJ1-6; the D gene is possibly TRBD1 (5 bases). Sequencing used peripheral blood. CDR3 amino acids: CASSLDGGTLHF. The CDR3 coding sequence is TGTGCCAGCAGCTTAGATGGGGGGACCCTCCACTTT.